The clone carrying this TCR beta chain was detected only a few times. Its specificity is not known. This sample was taken from a study of vaccination and CD4 T cells after COVID-19. Cultured CD4+ T-cell DNA underwent Oncomine TCR Beta short-read sequencing. MiXCR, run by TCRdb on the PCR reads, gives a single entry per CDR3 protein. The table records under 25,000 distinct CDR3 sequences, roughly two fifths of them present only once. Study-level points and caveats: It was found that, in convalescent patients, 304 of 307 vaccine-specific clones were spike mono-reactive. Convalescent patients had a median about 86% of reactive clones appearing only post-vaccination.

As to treatment: approximately 10-day PBMC culture with coronavirus spike peptide pools or control peptides (ViraFEST assay). ViraFEST used peptide pools to expand antigen-specific T cells, then sequenced TCRs. Cell culture was performed with approximately 1.8 million PBMCs per well in the presence of about 9.3 IU/ml IL-2 and 10 ug/ml peptide pools. The source is a human donor who had recovered from COVID-19. This specimen was CD4+ T cells from blood, cultured in vitro, taken before SARS-CoV-2 vaccination.

The CDR3 sequence: CASSGPSNQPQHF. CDR3 nucleotides: TGTGCCAGCAGTGGGCCTAGCAATCAGCCCCAGCATTTT. The chain joins TRBV2 to TRBJ1-5; no clear D. Per the germline V gene, CDR1 is SNHLY and CDR2 is FYNNEI. This CDR3 comprises 13 residues. Trimming took 4 bases from V and 0 from J, leaving 4 bases between them.